This T cell receptor beta chain was sequenced during a study of OX40 agonist ivuxolimab in advanced cancers. Some clones are missing from TCRdb's copy, which holds only in-frame ones; the method was immunoSEQ multiplex PCR. The data show some 80,000 clones, approximately 94% seen once. The V segment lost 5 bases and the J segment 2 bases; nucleotides outside the gene matches: 3. The CDR3 length is 14 residues. Germline V gene lookup returns CDR1 SGHTA and CDR2 FQGTGA. Sample: CD4+ or CD8+ T cells sorted from blood, taken in a trial of the OX40 agonist ivuxolimab. This TCR was recovered from an adult with an advanced solid tumor such as melanoma, head and neck, liver or kidney cancer. The chain couples TRBV7-3 to TRBJ2-5; 9 bases fit TRBD2. The CDR3: CASSALAGQETQYF. The CDR3 DNA sequence: TGTGCCAGCAGCGCTCTAGCGGGACAAGAGACCCAGTACTTC.